One and the same sample provided the 14 T cell receptor beta chains below, sequenced in a study of T cells in localized non-small cell lung cancer. Here immunoSEQ multiplex PCR was the method, and the copy in TCRdb shows in-frame clones only, minus some. The sample has 15,000 to 20,000 clones, almost 90% seen once. The material sequenced was peripheral blood mononuclear cells, taken before any cancer treatment. Receptors originate from a woman aged 40 to 75 with stage III lung adenocarcinoma.

The chain recombines TRBV4-3 with TRBJ2-1; TRBD1 matches 10 bases. The V segment lost 0 bases and the J segment 4 bases; nucleotides outside the gene matches: 3. The CDR3 has 16 amino acids. The germline V gene has CDR1 LGHNA and CDR2 YSLEER. The CDR3 loop is CASSQDRGQGYNEQFF. The CDR3 bases are TGCGCCAGCAGCCAAGATAGGGGACAGGGGTACAATGAGCAGTTCTTC.

This sequence joins TRBV27 and TRBJ2-7; D not resolved. Germline loops: CDR1 MNHEY, CDR2 SMNVEV (reference sequence). V was clipped by 8 bases and J by 0 bases, with 26 bases between them. CDR3 size: 18 residues. The CDR3 is CASDLIKTGLESSYEQYF. The DNA of the CDR3 is TGTGCCAGCGACCTAATCAAGACGGGCCTAGAGAGCTCCTACGAGCAGTACTTC.

This rearrangement joins TRBV14 to TRBJ1-2; D unresolved. The CDR3 extends over 14 amino acids. The ends were cut back, 1 base at V and 7 bases at J, with 13 bases in the middle. CDR1 and CDR2 from the germline V gene are SGHDN and FVKESK. CDR3 DNA: TGTGCCAGCAGCCAAGTAGGCCCGAAGGGTGGCTACACCTTC. Amino acids: CASSQVGPKGGYTF.

The V call is TRBV5-1, the J call TRBJ1-1; TRBD1 might be the D (6 bases). The CDR3 has 15 residues. Trimming left V 4 bases short and J 0 bases short, with 13 bases between. In germline, CDR1 is SGHRS, CDR2 YFSETQ. CDR3 DNA: TGCGCCAGCAGCGATCCGGGACACCTGAACACTGAAGCTTTCTTT. This encodes CASSDPGHLNTEAFF.

Here the CDR3 DNA reads TGTGCCTGGAGTTATGACAGCTCCGATGGCTACACCTTC. Protein: CAWSYDSSDGYTF. The chain carries TRBV30 and TRBJ1-2; D possibly corresponds to TRBD1 (5 bases). The CDR3 extends over 13 amino acids. Trimming pared 2 bases from V and 6 bases from J, leaving 13 bases between. Germline CDR1 GTSNPN, CDR2 SVGIG (reference sequence).

V gene TRBV6-6 combines with J gene TRBJ1-2; D not certain. V dropped 0 bases and J dropped 3 bases, with 11 bases sitting between them. Per the germline V gene, CDR1 is MNHNY and CDR2 is SVGAGI (reference sequence). The CDR3 totals 15 residues. The CDR3 spells CASSYSPVYHYGYTF. CDR3 DNA: TGTGCCAGCAGTTACTCTCCGGTTTATCACTATGGCTACACCTTC.

This clone showed up just once. J is TRBJ1-5 and V is TRBV2, with no clear D. This CDR3 has 14 residues. CDR1 is SNHLY, CDR2 FYNNEI, per germline. V gave up 5 bases and J gave up 6 bases, with 14 bases separating them. The CDR3 protein is CASSPRGTPQPQHF. The CDR3, as DNA: TGTGCCAGCAGTCCCCGTGGTACCCCTCAGCCCCAGCATTTT.

The chain is built from TRBV7-2 and TRBJ1-2, with 10 bases aligning to TRBD1. The germline V gene has CDR1 SGHTA and CDR2 FQGNSA. After removal of 5 bases from V and 7 bases from J, the junction contained 7 bases not matched to a gene. The CDR3 is 14 amino acids. CDR3 coding DNA: TGTGCCAGCAGCCTACCGGGGACAGGGGCTGGCTACACCTTC. This codes for CASSLPGTGAGYTF.

V usage is TRBV9 and J usage is TRBJ2-3; TRBD2 matches at 8 bases. The germline V gene encodes CDR1 SGDLS and CDR2 YYNGEE. V dropped 2 bases and J dropped 2; count of bases not matched to a gene: 7. The CDR3 has 16 residues. CDR3 nucleotides: TGTGCCAGCAGCGTCTCGGTAGCGGGATCCACAGATACGCAGTATTTT. It codes for CASSVSVAGSTDTQYF.

The rearrangement joins TRBV6-1 to TRBJ2-1, with TRBD2 identical over 9 bases. Germline V gene lookup returns CDR1 MNHNS and CDR2 SASEGT. CDR3 size: 13 residues. With V trimmed by 5 bases and J by 9 bases, 5 bases remained unmatched. The CDR3 spells CASSKGLAFEQFF. CDR3 nucleotides: TGTGCCAGCAGTAAGGGACTAGCCTTTGAGCAGTTCTTC.

The V and J genes are TRBV28 and TRBJ1-6; 8 nucleotides line up with TRBD1. The CDR3 is 14 residues long. Germline loops: CDR1 MDHEN, CDR2 SYDVKM. The V and J ends lost 3 bases and 8 bases, in that order; junction bases with no gene match: 3. As DNA, the CDR3 is TGTGCCAGCAGTTTCTCGGACAGGGATTCACCCCTCCACTTT. Protein product: CASSFSDRDSPLHF.

CDR3 amino acids: CASSQMGGVGGETQYF. Written as DNA, the CDR3 is TGCGCCAGCAGCCAGATGGGTGGGGTCGGAGGGGAGACCCAGTACTTC. The genes are TRBV4-1 and TRBJ2-5; D possibly corresponds to TRBD2 (6 bases). The CDR3 contains 16 residues. Germline V gene lookup returns CDR1 MGHRA and CDR2 YSYEKL. Trimming shortened V by 3 bases and J by 5 bases, and 19 bases separated the two germline ends.

The chain carries TRBV4-3 and TRBJ2-7; 8 nucleotides agree with TRBD1. CDR1 and CDR2 (germline): LGHNA, YSLEER. Losses at the gene ends were 5 bases for V and 6 bases for J; bases not matched to a gene: 6. The CDR3 sequence is 13 residues long. CDR3 nucleotide sequence: TGCGCCAGCAGCGCCAGGGGGCTGGGCGAGCAGTACTTC. This encodes CASSARGLGEQYF.

The chain employs TRBV9 and TRBJ1-2, with 7 bases lining up with TRBD1. J gave up 4 bases and V 4 bases, and 16 bases lay outside the gene matches. CDR3 size: 17 residues. The germline V gene encodes CDR1 SGDLS and CDR2 YYNGEE. The CDR3 coding sequence is TGTGCCAGCAGCCCGGACAGGAATTGGGCCTTCCTCTATGGCTACACCTTC. Translation: CASSPDRNWAFLYGYTF.